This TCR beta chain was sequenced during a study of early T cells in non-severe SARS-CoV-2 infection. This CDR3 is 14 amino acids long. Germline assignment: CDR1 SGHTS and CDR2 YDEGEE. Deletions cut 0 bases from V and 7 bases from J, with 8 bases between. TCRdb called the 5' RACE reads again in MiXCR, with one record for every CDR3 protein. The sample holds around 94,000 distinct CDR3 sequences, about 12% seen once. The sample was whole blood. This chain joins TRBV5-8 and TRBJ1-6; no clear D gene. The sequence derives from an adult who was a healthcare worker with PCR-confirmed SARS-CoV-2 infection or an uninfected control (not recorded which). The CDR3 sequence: CASSLGGGNSPLHF. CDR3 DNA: TGTGCCAGCAGCTTGGGTGGCGGAAATTCACCCCTCCACTTT.